This TCR beta chain comes out of a study of shared clonotypes between healthy human individuals. Only in-frame clones appear in the TCRdb table, and some are missing; sequencing was by immunoSEQ multiplex PCR. The sample holds approximately 980,000 clones; 60% to 85% are singletons and the top ten take about 1.5%. CDR1 and CDR2 from the germline V gene are MNHNY and SVGAGI (reference sequence). This CDR3 spans 14 amino acids. V shed 4 bases and J shed 4 bases, with 13 bases lying between them. V gene TRBV6-6 combines with J gene TRBJ1-2; possibly TRBD1 for D (5 bases). Sequences were obtained from memory CD4+ T cells sorted from blood. Stated subset: CD45RA-negative fraction. The receptor was isolated from a man aged 18 to 35 in good health. The CDR3 reads CASSSGPSPYGYTF. The CDR3 DNA reads TGTGCCAGCAGTTCGGGACCGAGCCCCTATGGCTACACCTTC.